A selection of T cell receptor beta chains follows, all from one sample in a study of identical twins. TCRdb recomputed calls from the 5' RACE reads with MiXCR, one row per CDR3 protein. The data show about 690,000 distinct CDR3 sequences, roughly 6% seen once. The sequenced sample was naive T cells sorted from blood. The source is a young man in good health. The CDR3 runs from the conserved cysteine through the conserved F or W. The D gene is left open where the match is weak. Clone size, where shown, is once, few, many, or a class for clones that have expanded.

size	V	J	D	length	DNA	CDR3
many	TRBV5-6	TRBJ2-1	TRBD2	15	TGTGCCAGCAGCTGGAGGACTAGCGGAGACAATGAGCAGTTCTTC	CASSWRTSGDNEQFF
many	TRBV27	TRBJ2-3	.	20	TGTGCCAGCAGTTTCCAAGGGGGCATCGGGAGTGGGGGGCGGACAGATACGCAGTATTTT	CASSFQGGIGSGGRTDTQYF
many	TRBV11-2	TRBJ2-3	.	16	TGTGCCAGCAGCTTAGGTTCTATGGGGATCACAGATACGCAGTATTTT	CASSLGSMGITDTQYF
many	TRBV5-5	TRBJ2-5	.	14	TGTGCCAGCAGCCCCAGGGGAACCCAAGAGACCCAGTACTTC	CASSPRGTQETQYF
few	TRBV14	TRBJ2-1	.	14	TGTGCCAGCAGCCAAGATCGGGCCGGGAGTGATAGATTCTTC	CASSQDRAGSDRFF
few	TRBV20-1	TRBJ2-1	.	12	TGCAGTGCTAGACGACTAGGGTATGAGCAGTTCTTC	CSARRLGYEQFF
few	TRBV6-2/TRBV6-3	TRBJ2-7	TRBD1	14	TGTGCCAGCAGTTACGGGACAGCTACCGACGAGCAGTACTTC	CASSYGTATDEQYF
.	TRBV11-1	TRBJ2-1	.	16	TGTGCCAGCAGCTCAGCCTTTTCTGGGTCGTACAATGAGCAGTTCTTC	CASSSAFSGSYNEQFF
.	TRBV24-1	TRBJ2-1	.	14	TGTGCCACCAGTGACAGGGTGTCCTACAATGAGCAGTTCTTC	CATSDRVSYNEQFF
.	TRBV7-9	TRBJ2-7	.	15	TGTGCCAGCAGCAAAATCGGCTACAGGGCCAGTGAGCAGTACTTC	CASSKIGYRASEQYF
.	TRBV2	TRBJ1-3	.	12	TGTGCCAGCAGTGCGACAGCAAACACCATATATTTT	CASSATANTIYF
many	TRBV12-3/TRBV12-4	TRBJ2-3	.	14	TGTGCCAGCACCGCCTTTGGTAACACAGATACGCAGTATTTT	CASTAFGNTDTQYF
few	TRBV7-9	TRBJ2-1	TRBD2	15	TGTGCCAGCAGCCAAGGACTAGCGGGAGAGGTTGAGCAGTTCTTC	CASSQGLAGEVEQFF
.	TRBV7-9	TRBJ2-3	.	14	TGTGCCAGCAGCCAGGGACAAAGCACAGATACGCAGTATTTT	CASSQGQSTDTQYF
.	TRBV10-3	TRBJ2-1	.	15	TGTGCCATCAGTATCGCCGTTGGGTCCTACAATGAGCAGTTCTTC	CAISIAVGSYNEQFF
many	TRBV4-1	TRBJ1-1	TRBD1	14	TGCGCCAGCAGCGGGCGGACAGGGAACACTGAAGCTTTCTTT	CASSGRTGNTEAFF
many	TRBV20-1	TRBJ2-2	.	15	TGCAGTGCTAAGCGCACAGCGGCGAACACCGGGGAGCTGTTTTTT	CSAKRTAANTGELFF
many	TRBV20-1	TRBJ2-7	.	15	TGCAGTGCCGCGAAAGGAGGGATTCTGTCCAAAGAGCAGTACTTC	CSAAKGGILSKEQYF
many	TRBV20-1	TRBJ1-1	TRBD1	14	TGCAGTGCTAGGGACAGGGGATTCTATGGGGCGGCTTTCTTT	CSARDRGFYGAAFF
.	TRBV14	TRBJ2-3	.	18	TGTGCCAGCAGCCAAGATTTTGCCGGAACTAAGAGCACAGATACGCAGTATTTT	CASSQDFAGTKSTDTQYF
.	TRBV5-1	TRBJ1-2	.	12	TGCGCCGGGTCACCGTCAGGCTATGGCTACACCTTC	CAGSPSGYGYTF
many	TRBV27	TRBJ1-1	.	13	TGTGCCAGCAGTTTTATCCCGAACACTGAAGCTTTCTTT	CASSFIPNTEAFF
.	TRBV29-1	TRBJ2-2	.	15	TGCAGCGTTGATTTGTTTGGACAGCCCACCGGAGAGCTGTTTTTT	CSVDLFGQPTGELFF
.	TRBV6-2/TRBV6-3	TRBJ1-4	TRBD1	17	TGTGCCAGCAGTCCCGGACAGGGTCGGTTGACTAATGAAAAACTGTTTTTT	CASSPGQGRLTNEKLFF
.	TRBV12-3/TRBV12-4	TRBJ2-3	TRBD2	17	TGTGCCAGCACCCAATCTTACAGACTAGCCCACACAGATACGCAGTATTTT	CASTQSYRLAHTDTQYF
many	TRBV5-1	TRBJ2-1	TRBD2	18	TGCGCCAGCAGCTGGACGTGGACTAGCGGGACCGGGGGCAATGAGCAGTTCTTC	CASSWTWTSGTGGNEQFF
few	TRBV20-1	TRBJ2-2	.	14	TGCAGTGCTAAGGCCGGGGCGAACACCGGGGAGCTGTTTTTT	CSAKAGANTGELFF
.	TRBV5-5	TRBJ2-5	.	15	TGTGCCAGCAGCTTGCAGGGACGGTTACAAGAGACCCAGTACTTC	CASSLQGRLQETQYF
many	TRBV20-1	TRBJ2-7	.	13	TGCAGTGCTCGAGCGGGTTTCTACTACGAGCAGTACTTC	CSARAGFYYEQYF
few	TRBV7-2	TRBJ2-4	.	13	TGTGCCAGCAGCCAAATGGCGTTTGGCATTCAGTACTTC	CASSQMAFGIQYF
many	TRBV12-3/TRBV12-4	TRBJ2-1	.	14	TGTGCCAGCAGTTTAGCGGGACGCCCAAATGAGCAGTTCTTC	CASSLAGRPNEQFF
many	TRBV27	TRBJ2-3	.	12	TGTGCCAGCAGGGGTGTTGGAGATACGCAGTATTTT	CASRGVGDTQYF
few	TRBV5-1	TRBJ2-5	.	12	TGCGCCAGCAGCCGAACCCCAGAGACCCAGTACTTC	CASSRTPETQYF
.	TRBV6-5	TRBJ2-6	TRBD1	18	TGTGCCAGCAGTTACGATGGCAGGGGGCCGGCTGGGGCCAACGTCCTGACTTTC	CASSYDGRGPAGANVLTF
few	TRBV4-3	TRBJ2-2	.	15	TGCGCCAGCAGCCAAGATCAGACAGGAGGCGGGGAGCTGTTTTTT	CASSQDQTGGGELFF
.	TRBV5-1	TRBJ2-7	TRBD1	14	TGCGCCAGCAGCCGCCGACAGGGTTCTCGGGAGCAGTACTTC	CASSRRQGSREQYF
few	TRBV3-1	TRBJ1-1	.	13	TGTGCCAGCAGCCCCCTCCCGGCAGCTGAAGCTTTCTTT	CASSPLPAAEAFF
.	TRBV20-1	TRBJ2-2	TRBD1	17	TGCAGTGCTAGAGACTTTTACAGGGGGCCGTCCACCGGGGAGCTGTTTTTT	CSARDFYRGPSTGELFF
many	TRBV6-5	TRBJ2-1	.	14	TGTGCCAGCAGTTCAGAAGGCTCCTACAATGAGCAGTTCTTC	CASSSEGSYNEQFF
.	TRBV7-9	TRBJ1-1	TRBD1	15	TGTGCCAGCAGCTCCCCGGGACAGGGGTCCACTGAAGCTTTCTTT	CASSSPGQGSTEAFF
many	TRBV29-1	TRBJ2-2	TRBD2	14	TGCAGCGCCGGACTAGCGGGAGCATCGGGGGAGCTGTTTTTT	CSAGLAGASGELFF
many	TRBV29-1	TRBJ1-5	.	14	TGCAGCGTCCTGTCAAACGATGGGGGTCAGCCCCAGCATTTT	CSVLSNDGGQPQHF
.	TRBV6-2/TRBV6-3	TRBJ2-1	TRBD1	13	TGTGCCAGCAGAGGGGACAGATACAATGAGCAGTTCTTC	CASRGDRYNEQFF
many	TRBV29-1	TRBJ1-1	.	11	TGCAGCGTTATTGAGAACACTGAAGCTTTCTTT	CSVIENTEAFF